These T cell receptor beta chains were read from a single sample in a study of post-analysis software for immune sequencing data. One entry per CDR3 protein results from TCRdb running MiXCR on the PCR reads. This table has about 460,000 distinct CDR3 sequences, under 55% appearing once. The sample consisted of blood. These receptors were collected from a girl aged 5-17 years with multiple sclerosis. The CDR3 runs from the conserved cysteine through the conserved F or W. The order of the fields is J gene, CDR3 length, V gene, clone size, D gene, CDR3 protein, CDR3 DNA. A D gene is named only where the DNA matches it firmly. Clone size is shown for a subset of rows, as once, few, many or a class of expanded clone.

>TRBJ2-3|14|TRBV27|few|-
CASSLIRGTDTQYF
TGTGCCAGCAGTCTCATTCGGGGGACAGATACGCAGTATTTT
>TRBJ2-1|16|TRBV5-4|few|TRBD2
CASSSPFRRESNEQFF
TGTGCCAGCAGCTCCCCTTTCAGGCGGGAGAGCAATGAGCAGTTCTTC
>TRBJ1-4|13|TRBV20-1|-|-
CSARGGFDEKLFF
TGCAGTGCTAGAGGGGGCTTTGATGAAAAACTGTTTTTT
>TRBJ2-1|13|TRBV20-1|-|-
CSARVGTKDEQFF
TGCAGTGCTAGAGTGGGCACCAAGGATGAGCAGTTCTTC
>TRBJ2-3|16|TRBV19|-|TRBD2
CASSNFGLAGADTQYF
TGTGCCAGTAGCAACTTCGGACTAGCGGGAGCAGATACGCAGTATTTT
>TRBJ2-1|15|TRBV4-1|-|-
CASSHLLRVYNEQFF
TGCGCCAGCAGCCACCTCTTGAGGGTTTACAATGAGCAGTTCTTC
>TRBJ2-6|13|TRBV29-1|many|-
CSVQSSGANVLTF
TGCAGCGTTCAGAGCTCTGGGGCCAACGTCCTGACTTTC
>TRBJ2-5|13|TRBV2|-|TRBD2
CASSVLADETQYF
TGTGCCAGCAGTGTACTAGCGGATGAGACCCAGTACTTC
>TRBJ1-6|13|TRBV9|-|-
CASSGEVRSPLHF
TGTGCCAGCAGCGGAGAGGTTCGGTCACCCCTCCACTTT
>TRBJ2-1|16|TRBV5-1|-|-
CAGSLVSQYSYNEQFF
TGCGCCGGCAGCTTGGTAAGCCAGTACTCCTACAATGAGCAGTTCTTC
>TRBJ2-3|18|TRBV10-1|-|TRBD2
CASSESVTSGAGTDTQYF
TGCGCCAGCAGTGAGTCTGTGACTAGCGGGGCAGGCACAGATACGCAGTATTTT
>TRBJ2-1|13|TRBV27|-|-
CASSRPGINEQFF
TGTGCCAGCAGTAGGCCTGGGATCAATGAGCAGTTCTTC
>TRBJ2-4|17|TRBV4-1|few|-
CASSRGIADLAKNIQYF
TGCGCCAGCAGCCGAGGTATAGCAGATCTAGCCAAAAACATTCAGTACTTC
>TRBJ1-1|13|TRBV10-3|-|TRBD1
CAISGTGKSRAFF
TGTGCCATCAGTGGGACAGGGAAGTCTCGCGCTTTCTTT
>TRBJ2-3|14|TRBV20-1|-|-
CSARFGRESDTQYF
TGCAGTGCTAGGTTCGGTCGGGAAAGCGATACGCAGTATTTT
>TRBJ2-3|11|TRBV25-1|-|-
CASSGMGEQYF
TGTGCCAGCAGTGGAATGGGGGAGCAGTATTTT
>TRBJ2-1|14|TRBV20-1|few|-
CSVSAGVLRNEQFF
TGCAGTGTCTCAGCGGGTGTATTGAGAAATGAGCAGTTCTTC
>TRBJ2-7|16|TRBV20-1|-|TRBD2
CSAPGLAGGEGYEQYF
TGCAGTGCGCCCGGACTAGCGGGAGGTGAGGGCTACGAGCAGTACTTC
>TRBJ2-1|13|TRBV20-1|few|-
CSARDLDPREQFF
TGCAGTGCTAGAGATCTTGATCCTCGTGAGCAGTTCTTC
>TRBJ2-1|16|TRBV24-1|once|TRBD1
CATSDLETGGRNEQFF
TGTGCCACCAGTGATTTGGAGACAGGGGGACGTAATGAGCAGTTCTTC
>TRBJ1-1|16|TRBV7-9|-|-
CASSLAATVGSNEAFF
TGTGCCAGCAGCTTAGCGGCTACAGTAGGGAGCAATGAAGCTTTCTTT
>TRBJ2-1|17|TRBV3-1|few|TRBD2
CASRRTSGTLRYNEQFF
TGTGCCAGCAGACGGACTAGCGGGACGTTACGCTACAATGAGCAGTTCTTC
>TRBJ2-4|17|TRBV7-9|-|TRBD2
CASSLGSLAGGGEEQYF
TGTGCCAGCAGCTTAGGATCACTAGCGGGAGGAGGGGAGGAGCAGTACTTC
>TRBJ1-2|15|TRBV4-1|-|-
CASSQVKGSGYGYTF
TGCGCCAGCAGCCAAGTTAAGGGATCTGGGTATGGCTACACCTTC
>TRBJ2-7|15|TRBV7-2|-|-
CASSFLPANSYEQYF
TGTGCCAGCAGCTTTCTCCCCGCGAACTCCTACGAGCAGTACTTC
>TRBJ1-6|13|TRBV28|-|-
CASSLLRNSPLHF
TGTGCCAGCAGTTTGTTGAGGAACTCACCCCTCCACTTT
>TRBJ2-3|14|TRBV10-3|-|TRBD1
CAISGTGGTDTQYF
TGTGCCATCAGTGGGACAGGGGGCACAGATACGCAGTATTTT
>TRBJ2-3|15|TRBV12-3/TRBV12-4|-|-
CASSGSGTSTDTQYF
TGTGCCAGCAGTGGTAGCGGAACGAGCACAGATACGCAGTATTTT
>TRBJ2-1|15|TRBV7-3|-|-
CASSLNGGTYNEQFF
TGTGCCAGCAGCTTAAATGGCGGTACCTACAATGAGCAGTTCTTC
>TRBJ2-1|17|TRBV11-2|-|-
CASSLRPGSSSYIEQFF
TGTGCCAGCAGCTTGAGACCGGGCAGCAGCTCCTACATTGAGCAGTTCTTC
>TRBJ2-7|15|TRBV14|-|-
CASSQERGNYYEQYF
TGTGCCAGCAGCCAAGAAAGGGGGAACTACTACGAGCAGTACTTC
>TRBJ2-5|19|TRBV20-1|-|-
CSAGREGIGEPGGKETQYF
TGCAGTGCTGGCCGTGAGGGGATAGGAGAGCCAGGGGGGAAAGAGACCCAGTACTTC
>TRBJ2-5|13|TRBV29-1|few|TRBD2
CSGSLAVQETQYF
TGCAGCGGATCACTAGCGGTACAAGAGACCCAGTACTTC
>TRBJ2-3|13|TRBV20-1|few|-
CSARKGSTDTQYF
TGCAGTGCTAGGAAGGGCAGCACAGATACGCAGTATTTT
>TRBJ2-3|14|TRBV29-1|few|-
CSVGRRITTDTQYF
TGCAGCGTGGGGAGACGGATCACCACAGATACGCAGTATTTT
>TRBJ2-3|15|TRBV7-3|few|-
CASSRSKDWSDTQYF
TGTGCCAGCAGCCGCTCTAAGGATTGGTCGGATACGCAGTATTTT
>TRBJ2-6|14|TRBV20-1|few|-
CSARDNSGANVLTF
TGCAGTGCTAGGGACAACTCTGGGGCCAACGTCCTGACTTTC
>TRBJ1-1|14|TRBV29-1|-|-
CSVVLGKMNTEAFF
TGCAGCGTTGTTCTCGGCAAGATGAACACTGAAGCTTTCTTT
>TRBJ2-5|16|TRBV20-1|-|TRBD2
CSAVIAGWGDQETQYF
TGCAGTGCGGTGATAGCGGGATGGGGGGATCAAGAGACCCAGTACTTC
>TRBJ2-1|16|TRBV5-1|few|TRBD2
CASSLGGAGHYNEQFF
TGCGCCAGTAGCTTGGGGGGAGCGGGGCACTACAATGAGCAGTTCTTC
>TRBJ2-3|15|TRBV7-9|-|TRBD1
CASSRDSPVTDTQYF
TGTGCCAGCAGCAGGGACAGTCCGGTCACAGATACGCAGTATTTT
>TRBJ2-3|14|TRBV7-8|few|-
CASRYYKHTDTQYF
TGTGCCAGCAGATACTATAAGCACACAGATACGCAGTATTTT
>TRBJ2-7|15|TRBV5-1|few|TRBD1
CAGNEGQAAAYEQYF
TGCGCCGGCAACGAGGGACAGGCCGCGGCCTACGAGCAGTACTTC
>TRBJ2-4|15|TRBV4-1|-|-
CASSQFESGRNIQYF
TGCGCCAGCAGCCAATTTGAGTCGGGGAGGAACATTCAGTACTTC
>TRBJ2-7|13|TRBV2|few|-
CASIEGSPYEQYF
TGTGCCAGCATCGAAGGATCACCCTACGAGCAGTACTTC
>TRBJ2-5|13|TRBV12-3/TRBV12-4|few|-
CASSSSGEETQYF
TGTGCCAGCAGCTCCTCAGGGGAAGAGACCCAGTACTTC
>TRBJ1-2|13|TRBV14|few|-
CASSQDNSYGYTF
TGTGCCAGCAGCCAAGATAACAGCTATGGCTACACCTTC
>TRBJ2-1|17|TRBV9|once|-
CAGSVDAAGGIYNEQFF
TGTGCCGGCAGCGTAGACGCAGCGGGTGGAATATACAATGAGCAGTTCTTC